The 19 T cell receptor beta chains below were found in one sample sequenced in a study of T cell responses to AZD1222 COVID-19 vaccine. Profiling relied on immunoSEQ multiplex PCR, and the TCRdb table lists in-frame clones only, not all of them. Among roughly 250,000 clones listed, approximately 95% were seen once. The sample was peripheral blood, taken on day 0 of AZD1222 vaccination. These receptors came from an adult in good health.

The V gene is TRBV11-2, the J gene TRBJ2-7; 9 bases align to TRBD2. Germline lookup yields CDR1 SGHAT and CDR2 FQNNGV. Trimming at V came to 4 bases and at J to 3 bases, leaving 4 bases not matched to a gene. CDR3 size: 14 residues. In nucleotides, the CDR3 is TGTGCCAGCAGCTGGACTAGCGCGAGCTACGAGCAGTACTTC. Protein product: CASSWTSASYEQYF.

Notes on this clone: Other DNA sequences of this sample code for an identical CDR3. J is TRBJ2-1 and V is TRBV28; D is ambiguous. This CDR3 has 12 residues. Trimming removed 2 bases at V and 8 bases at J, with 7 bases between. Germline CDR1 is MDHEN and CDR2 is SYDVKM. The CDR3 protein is CASSLLGYEQFF. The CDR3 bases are TGTGCCAGCAGTTTACTAGGATATGAGCAGTTCTTC. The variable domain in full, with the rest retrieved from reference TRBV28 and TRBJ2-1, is DVKVTQSSRYLVKRTGEKVFLECVQDMDHENMFWYRQDPGLGLRLIYFSYDVKMKEKGDIPEGYSVSREKKERFSLILESASTNQTSMYLCASSLLGYEQFFGPGTRLTVL.

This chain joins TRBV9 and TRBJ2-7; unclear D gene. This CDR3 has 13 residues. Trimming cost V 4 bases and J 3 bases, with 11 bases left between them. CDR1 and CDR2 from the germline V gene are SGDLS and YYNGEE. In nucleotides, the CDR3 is TGTGCCAGCAGCCCCCGCCCCGACTACGAGCAGTACTTC. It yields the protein CASSPRPDYEQYF.

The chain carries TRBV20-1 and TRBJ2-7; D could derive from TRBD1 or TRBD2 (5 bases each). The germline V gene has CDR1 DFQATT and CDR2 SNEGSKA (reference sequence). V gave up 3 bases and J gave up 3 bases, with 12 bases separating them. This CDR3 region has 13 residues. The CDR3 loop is CSASWGKDYEQYF. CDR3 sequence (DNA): TGCAGTGCTAGTTGGGGGAAAGACTACGAGCAGTACTTC.

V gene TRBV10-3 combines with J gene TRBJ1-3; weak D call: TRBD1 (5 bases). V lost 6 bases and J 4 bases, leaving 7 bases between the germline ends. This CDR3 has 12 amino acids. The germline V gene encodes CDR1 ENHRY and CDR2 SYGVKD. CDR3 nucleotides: TGTGCCATCAGGAAGGGGGGAAACACCATATATTTT. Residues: CAIRKGGNTIYF.

CDR3 sequence reads: CASTMGRGGTEAFF. The CDR3 region has the DNA TGTGCCAGCACCATGGGGCGTGGAGGGACTGAAGCTTTCTTT. The V call is TRBV28, the J call TRBJ1-1; D is possibly TRBD1 (5 bases). The CDR3 runs 14 residues. V was cut by 7 bases and J by 5 bases, with 17 bases left in between. The germline V gene encodes CDR1 MDHEN and CDR2 SYDVKM.

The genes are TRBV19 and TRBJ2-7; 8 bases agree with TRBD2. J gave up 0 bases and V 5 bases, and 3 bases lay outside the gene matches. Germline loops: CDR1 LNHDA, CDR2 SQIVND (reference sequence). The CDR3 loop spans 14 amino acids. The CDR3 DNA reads TGTGCCAGTAGTTCGACTAGCGCCTCCTACGAGCAGTACTTC. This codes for CASSSTSASYEQYF.

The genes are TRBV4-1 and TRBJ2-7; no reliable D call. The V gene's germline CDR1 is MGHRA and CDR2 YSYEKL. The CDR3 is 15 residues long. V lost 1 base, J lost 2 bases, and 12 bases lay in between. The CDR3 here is CASSQVGRKTYEQYF. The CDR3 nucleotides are TGCGCCAGCAGCCAAGTGGGAAGGAAAACCTACGAGCAGTACTTC.

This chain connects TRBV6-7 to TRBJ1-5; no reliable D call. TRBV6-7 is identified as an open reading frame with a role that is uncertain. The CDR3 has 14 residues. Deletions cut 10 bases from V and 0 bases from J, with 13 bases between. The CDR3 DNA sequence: TGTGCCACCAGGACTACAGCTAGCAATCAGCCCCAGCATTTT. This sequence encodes CATRTTASNQPQHF.

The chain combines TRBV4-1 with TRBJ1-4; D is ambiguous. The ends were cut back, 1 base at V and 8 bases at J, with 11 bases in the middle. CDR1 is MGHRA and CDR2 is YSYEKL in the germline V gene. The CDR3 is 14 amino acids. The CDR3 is CASSQGWEYEKLFF. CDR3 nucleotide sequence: TGCGCCAGCAGCCAAGGTTGGGAGTACGAAAAACTGTTTTTT.

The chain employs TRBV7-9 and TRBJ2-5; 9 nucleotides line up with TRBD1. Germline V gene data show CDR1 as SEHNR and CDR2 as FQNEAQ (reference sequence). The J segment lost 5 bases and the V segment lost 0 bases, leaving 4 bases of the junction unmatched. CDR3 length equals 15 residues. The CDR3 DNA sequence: TGTGCCAGCAGCTTAGCCACAGGGGGCTTGGAGACCCAGTACTTC. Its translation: CASSLATGGLETQYF.

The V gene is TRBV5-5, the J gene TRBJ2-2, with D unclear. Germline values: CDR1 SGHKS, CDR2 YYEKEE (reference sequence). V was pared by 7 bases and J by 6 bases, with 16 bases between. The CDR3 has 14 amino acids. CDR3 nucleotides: TGTGCCAGCCTGGTGGGCCCGCAGGCCGGGGAGCTGTTTTTT. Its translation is CASLVGPQAGELFF.

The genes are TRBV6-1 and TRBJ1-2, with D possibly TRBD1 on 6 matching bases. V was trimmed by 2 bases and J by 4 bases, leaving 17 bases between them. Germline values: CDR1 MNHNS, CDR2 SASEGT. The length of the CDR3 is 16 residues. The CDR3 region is CASSELSRTAIYGYTF. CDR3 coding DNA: TGTGCCAGCAGTGAACTTTCCAGGACAGCGATCTATGGCTACACCTTC.

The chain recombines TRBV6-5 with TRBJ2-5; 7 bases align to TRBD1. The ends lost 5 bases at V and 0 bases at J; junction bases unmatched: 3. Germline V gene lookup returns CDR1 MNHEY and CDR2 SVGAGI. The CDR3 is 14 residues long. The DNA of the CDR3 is TGTGCCAGCAGTACGACAGGGTACCAAGAGACCCAGTACTTC. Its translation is CASSTTGYQETQYF.

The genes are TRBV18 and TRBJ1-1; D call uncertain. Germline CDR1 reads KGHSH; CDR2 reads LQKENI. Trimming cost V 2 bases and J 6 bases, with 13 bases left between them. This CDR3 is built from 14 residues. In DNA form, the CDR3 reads TGTGCCAGCTCACCAATTAGTGAGGGAGCTGAAGCTTTCTTT. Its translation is CASSPISEGAEAFF.

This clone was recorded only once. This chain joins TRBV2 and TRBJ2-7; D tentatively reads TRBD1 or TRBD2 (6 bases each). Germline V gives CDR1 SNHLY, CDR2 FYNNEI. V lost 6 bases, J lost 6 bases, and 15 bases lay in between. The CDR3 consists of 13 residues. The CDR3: CASRATGAPEQYF. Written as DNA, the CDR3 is TGTGCCAGCAGGGCGACGGGGGCGCCCGAGCAGTACTTC. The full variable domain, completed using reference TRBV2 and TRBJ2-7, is EPEVTQTPSHQVTQMGQEVILRCVPISNHLYFYWYRQILGQKVEFLVSFYNNEISEKSEIFDDQFSVERPDGSNFTLKIRSTKLEDSAMYFCASRATGAPEQYFGPGTRLTVT.

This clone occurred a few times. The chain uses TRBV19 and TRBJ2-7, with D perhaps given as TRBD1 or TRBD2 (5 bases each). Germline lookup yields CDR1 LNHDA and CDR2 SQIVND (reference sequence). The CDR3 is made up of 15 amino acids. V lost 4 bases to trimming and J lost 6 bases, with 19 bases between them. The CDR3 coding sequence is TGTGCCAGTAGTACCCCAGGGCGGGTCAGAGGCGAGCAGTACTTC. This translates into CASSTPGRVRGEQYF. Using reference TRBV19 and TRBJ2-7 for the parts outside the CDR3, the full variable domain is DGGITQSPKYLFRKEGQNVTLSCEQNLNHDAMYWYRQDPGQGLRLIYYSQIVNDFQKGDIAEGYSVSREKKESFPLTVTSAQKNPTAFYLCASSTPGRVRGEQYFGPGTRLTVT.

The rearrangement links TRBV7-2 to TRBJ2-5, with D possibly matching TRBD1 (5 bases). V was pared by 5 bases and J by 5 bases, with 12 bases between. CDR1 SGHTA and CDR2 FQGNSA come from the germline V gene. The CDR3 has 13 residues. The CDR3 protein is CASSPGSRETQYF. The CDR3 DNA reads TGTGCCAGCAGCCCAGGGTCCAGGGAGACCCAGTACTTC.

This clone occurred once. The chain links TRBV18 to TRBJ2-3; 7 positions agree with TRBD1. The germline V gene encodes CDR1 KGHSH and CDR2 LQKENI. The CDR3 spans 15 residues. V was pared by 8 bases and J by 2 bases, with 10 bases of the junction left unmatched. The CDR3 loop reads CASRRTGLTTDTQYF. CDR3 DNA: TGTGCCAGCAGGCGGACAGGACTGACCACAGATACGCAGTATTTT.